The entry below describes one T cell receptor (beta chain). Germline V gives CDR1 MDHEN, CDR2 SYDVKM. CDR3 size: 14 residues. V trimming: 5 bases; J trimming: 7 bases; junction bases outside the gene matches: 7. The data derive from a study of cytotoxic CD8 clonotypes in ibrutinib-treated CLL. Only in-frame clones appear in the TCRdb table, and some are missing; sequencing was by immunoSEQ multiplex PCR. The sample has around 250,000 clones, around three quarters seen once. V usage is TRBV28 and J usage is TRBJ2-7; TRBD2 matches 11 bases. The TCR was taken from a human donor with chronic lymphocytic leukemia. The sequencing used PBMCs, collected after 24 months of ibrutinib treatment. As DNA, the CDR3 is TGTGCCAGCAGTGCACTAGCGGGAGCCGGGGAGCAGTACTTC. Translated, it gives CASSALAGAGEQYF.